One TCR beta chain is described in this entry. Germline-derived CDR1 and CDR2 are MNHEY and SMNVEV (reference sequence). Losses at the gene ends were 5 bases for V and 1 base for J; bases not matched to a gene: 14. CDR3 length: 19 amino acids. This sample is drawn from a study of blood T cell repertoires in COVID-19. About the research overall: Researchers got acute and convalescent COVID-19 samples from the United States, Italy and Spain.

The method was immunoSEQ multiplex PCR; TCRdb's version includes in-frame clones alone and lacks a portion of them. The sample carries about 250,000 clones, 85% to 90% recorded once. V is TRBV27 and J is TRBJ2-1; 10 positions agree with TRBD2. The TCR originated in a woman aged 40-49 years who had recovered from COVID-19. Sequencing used peripheral blood. The CDR3 spells CASSPLGLAPGRSYNEQFF. The CDR3 region has the DNA TGTGCCAGCAGTCCCCTGGGACTAGCGCCTGGGCGGTCCTACAATGAGCAGTTCTTC.